The clone carrying this T cell receptor (beta chain) was detected a few times. What it binds is unknown. This CDR3 has 13 residues. V was cut by 4 bases and J by 1 base, with 10 bases left in between. Germline V lookup: CDR1 SQVTM, CDR2 ANQGSEA. The record originates from a study of beta chain features in type 1 diabetes. Study-wide context: No age, gender or cell yield differences were seen between patients and healthy donors. Points from the study as a whole: Type 1 diabetes patients had TCRB CDR3s that were shorter (moderately but significantly so) in all four CD4+ subsets. Shorter templates may be favored by PCR, equally so in patients and controls.

The whole isolated RNA underwent reverse transcription, so sequencing captured expressed TCRB transcripts. Averages near 1.01 million reads characterized the stem cell-like memory T cell samples. The assay was immunoSEQ multiplex PCR, and TCRdb's table has in-frame clones only and misses some. The repertoire includes approximately 100,000 clones, approximately 37% of them detected once, and roughly 0.064% sits in the top ten. The V call is TRBV29-1, the J call TRBJ2-5; D gene unclear. The receptor was derived from a woman between 18 and 30 years old in good health. Sequenced material: stem cell memory CD4+ T cells from blood. The CDR3 spells CSVGGSVQETQYF. CDR3 bases: TGCAGCGTTGGAGGCAGTGTCCAAGAGACCCAGTACTTC.